This T cell receptor beta chain is from a study of Graves' ophthalmopathy and Graves' hyperthyroidism. This clonotype was seen at least ten times. Its antigen is undetermined. Findings and limits, study-wide: Between ophthalmopathy and stable hyperthyroidism, a 13-signature model drew a separation with about 85% sensitivity and less than 83% specificity.

As the template, RNA transcripts were used to amplify TCR beta CDR3 regions. First-round RT-PCR with HTBI primers preceded a second-round multiplex PCR. One entry per CDR3 protein results from TCRdb running MiXCR on the multiplex PCR reads. The table shows some 390,000 distinct CDR3 sequences, with 18% occurring only once. Sample: peripheral blood. This clonotype originated in a woman aged 18-29 years with Graves' ophthalmopathy.

In DNA form, the CDR3 reads TGTGCCAGCCGAAAACGGGAGAGGGAGACCCAGTACTTC. Its protein product is CASRKRERETQYF. This chain uses TRBV6-2 or TRBV6-3 with TRBJ2-5; the D gene is possibly TRBD2 (6 bases). V shed 8 bases and J shed 5 bases, with 15 bases lying between them. The CDR3 is made up of 13 amino acids. Germline V CDR1 and CDR2: MNHEY, SVGEGT.